This passage covers 18 T cell receptor beta chains from one sample sequenced in a study of blood T cell repertoires in COVID-19. Generated by immunoSEQ multiplex PCR, the TCRdb table keeps only in-frame clones and is missing some. The profile shows about 81,000 clones, nearly 90% of them singletons. Sequenced material: peripheral blood. These receptor sequences come from a woman older than 75 with active COVID-19.

The chain uses TRBV7-2 and TRBJ2-1; no firm D call. This CDR3 contains 15 residues. The germline gives CDR1 SGHTA, CDR2 FQGNSA. Trimming removed 4 bases from V and 1 base from J, with 11 bases in between. This chain's CDR3 is CASSSMLVSYNEQFF. The CDR3 nucleotides are TGTGCCAGCAGCTCCATGTTAGTGTCCTACAATGAGCAGTTCTTC. The entire variable domain, with the rest obtained from reference TRBV7-2 and TRBJ2-1, is as follows: GAGVSQSPSNKVTEKGKDVELRCDPISGHTALYWYRQSLGQGLEFLIYFQGNSAPDKSGLPSDRFSAERTGGSVSTLTIQRTQQEDSAVYLCASSSMLVSYNEQFFGPGTRLTVL.

The chain uses TRBV25-1 and TRBJ2-7; 8 bases are shared with TRBD2. The CDR3 length is 13 residues. The germline V gene encodes CDR1 MGHDK and CDR2 SYGVNS. V dropped 1 base and J dropped 9; count of bases not matched to a gene: 5. The CDR3 region is CASSEFSGVRQYF. Here the CDR3 DNA reads TGTGCCAGCAGTGAATTTAGCGGGGTCAGGCAGTACTTC.

Notes on this clone: At one of its ends the junction is not consistent with the germline gene, which may arise from a read error. This chain uses TRBV10-3 with TRBJ1-6; no definite D call. CDR1 is ENHRY, CDR2 SYGVKD, per germline. The CDR3 is made up of 13 amino acids. The CDR3 sequence is CAISEGGNSALHF. In DNA form, the CDR3 reads TGTGCCATCAGTGAGGGCGGTAATTCAGCCCTCCACTTT.

The rearrangement joins TRBV7-9 to TRBJ2-1, with D unresolved. Looked up from germline, CDR1 is SEHNR and CDR2 is FQNEAQ (reference sequence). Deletions cut 6 bases from V and 0 bases from J, with 15 bases between. CDR3 length: 16 amino acids. The CDR3 protein is CASSSPWASSYNEQFF. For the CDR3, the DNA is TGTGCCAGCAGTTCCCCCTGGGCCAGCTCCTACAATGAGCAGTTCTTC.

The rearrangement links TRBV5-4 to TRBJ2-6; TRBD1 might be the D (6 bases). This CDR3 contains 19 residues. V lost 0 bases and J 3 bases, leaving 19 bases between the germline ends. Germline assignment: CDR1 SGHNT and CDR2 YYREEE (reference sequence). The CDR3, as DNA: TGTGCCAGCAGCTTGGCCTCGGGTGGGGGCGCGGGTGGGGCCAACGTCCTGACTTTC. Translated: CASSLASGGGAGGANVLTF. Full variable domain (missing parts from reference TRBV5-4 and TRBJ2-6): ETGVTQSPTHLIKTRGQQVTLRCSSQSGHNTVSWYQQALGQGPQFIFQYYREEENGRGNFPPRFSGLQFPNYSSELNVNALELDDSALYLCASSLASGGGAGGANVLTFGAGSRLTVL.

The chain uses TRBV4-3 and TRBJ2-2, with 8 bases that match TRBD2. The CDR3 is 15 amino acids. J gave up 5 bases and V 4 bases, and 6 bases lay outside the gene matches. Germline-derived CDR1 and CDR2 are LGHNA and YSLEER. The DNA for the CDR3 is TGCGCCAGCAGCCGGCTAGCGGGCACGACCGGGGAGCTGTTTTTT. Its translation: CASSRLAGTTGELFF.

The chain recombines TRBV25-1 with TRBJ2-7, with D perhaps TRBD1 (7 bases). Deletions cut 0 bases from V and 5 bases from J, with 14 bases between. CDR3 length equals 15 residues. CDR1 is MGHDK, CDR2 SYGVNS, per germline. CDR3 sequence (DNA): TGTGCCAGCAGTGAATATCGGCAGGGGGGTGACGAGCAGTACTTC. It specifies CASSEYRQGGDEQYF.

This clone was seen once. This chain uses TRBV5-6 with TRBJ2-7; maybe TRBD1 (5 bases). Germline-derived CDR1 and CDR2 are SGHDT and YYEEEE. The CDR3 runs to 14 residues. V dropped 0 bases and J dropped 4 bases, with 11 bases sitting between them. The CDR3 bases are TGTGCCAGCAGCTTGGTGACAGTTCCTTACGAGCAGTACTTC. Translated: CASSLVTVPYEQYF.

In its sample, this clone was seen once. The chain uses TRBV7-2 and TRBJ2-7; TRBD2 matches at 7 bases. Germline lookup yields CDR1 SGHTA and CDR2 FQGNSA. V shed 1 base and J 5 bases; nucleotides not matched to a gene: 8. The CDR3 contains 15 residues. CDR3: CASSLGLAPGDEQYF. The CDR3 nucleotides are TGTGCCAGCAGCTTAGGACTAGCTCCCGGCGACGAGCAGTACTTC.

This CDR3 is CASSPIGGPGELFF. CDR3 bases: TGTGCCAGCAGCCCCATCGGGGGGCCGGGGGAGCTGTTTTTT. The V gene is TRBV5-6, the J gene TRBJ2-2, with D perhaps matching TRBD2 (7 bases). Germline loops: CDR1 SGHDT, CDR2 YYEEEE. Trimming removed 4 bases at V and 8 bases at J, with 15 bases between. This CDR3 has 14 residues. The complete variable domain, with remaining parts taken from reference TRBV5-6 and TRBJ2-2, reads DAGVTQSPTHLIKTRGQQVTLRCSPKSGHDTVSWYQQALGQGPQFIFQYYEEEERQRGNFPDRFSGHQFPNYSSELNVNALLLGDSALYLCASSPIGGPGELFFGEGSRLTVL.

V gene TRBV27 combines with J gene TRBJ2-5; 10 nucleotides agree with TRBD2. The length of the CDR3 is 16 residues. V gave up 7 bases and J gave up 0 bases; unmatched junction bases: 8. The germline CDR1 and CDR2 sequences are MNHEY and SMNVEV (reference sequence). The CDR3 bases are TGTGCCAGCATCGACGGACTAGCGGACTACCAAGAGACCCAGTACTTC. Amino acid sequence: CASIDGLADYQETQYF.

The V call is TRBV6-5, the J call TRBJ1-3, with unresolved D. The CDR3 loop spans 14 amino acids. Germline lookup yields CDR1 MNHEY and CDR2 SVGAGI. Trimming cost V 0 bases and J 4 bases, with 7 bases left between them. In DNA, the CDR3 is TGTGCCAGCAGTTACTCTTTACTGGGAAACACCATATATTTT. Its protein is CASSYSLLGNTIYF.

This chain connects TRBV7-2 to TRBJ1-3; TRBD1 is a possible D gene (6 bases). Per germline, CDR1 SGHTA and CDR2 FQGNSA. The CDR3 consists of 13 residues. V dropped 3 bases and J dropped 8 bases, with 11 bases sitting between them. The CDR3 loop is CASSLGRGYTIYF. The DNA for the CDR3 is TGTGCCAGCAGCTTGGGCAGGGGCTACACCATATATTTT.

V and J are TRBV12-3 or TRBV12-4 and TRBJ2-7; D ambiguous. This CDR3 has 12 amino acids. The V end was cut by 5 bases, the J end by 3 bases, with 8 bases between. The CDR3 loop is CASSTEHYEQYF. The CDR3 coding sequence is TGTGCCAGCAGTACAGAGCACTACGAGCAGTACTTC.

V is TRBV7-9 and J is TRBJ1-2; the D gene is possibly TRBD1 (5 bases). V lost 4 bases, J lost 4 bases, and 13 bases lay in between. Germline V gives CDR1 SEHNR, CDR2 FQNEAQ (reference sequence). The CDR3 consists of 14 residues. The CDR3 DNA sequence: TGTGCCAGCAGCTATACTACAGGTACCTATGGCTACACCTTC. This translates into CASSYTTGTYGYTF.

The gene calls are TRBV4-2 and TRBJ2-1; D might be TRBD1 (6 bases). Per the germline V gene, CDR1 is LGHNA and CDR2 is YNFKEQ. The CDR3 covers 16 residues. The V gene lost 6 bases and the J gene lost 5 bases, with 20 bases spanning the gap. The CDR3 loop is CASSPGDRLGNNEQFF. The CDR3 DNA follows: TGTGCCAGCAGTCCTGGCGACAGGTTGGGAAACAATGAGCAGTTCTTC.

The chain couples TRBV3-1 (or the pseudogene TRBV3-2) to TRBJ2-3, with 7 bases matching TRBD2. CDR1 LGHDT and CDR2 YNNKEL come from the germline V gene (reference sequence). This CDR3 has 16 residues. V lost 7 bases and J lost 2; bases outside the gene matches: 12. CDR3: CASNGGGPGFTDTQYF. CDR3 sequence (DNA): TGTGCCAGCAATGGGGGAGGGCCTGGGTTCACAGATACGCAGTATTTT.

This rearrangement joins TRBV12-5 to TRBJ2-1, with 9 bases aligning to TRBD2. The CDR3 loop spans 16 amino acids. CDR1 and CDR2 (germline): LGHNT, FRNRAP. Trimming cost V 1 base and J 1 base; bases outside gene matches: 2. In nucleotides, the CDR3 is TGTGCTAGTGGTTTGGCGACTAGCGGTTCCTACAATGAGCAGTTCTTC. Protein sequence: CASGLATSGSYNEQFF.